Each of the 9 T cell receptor beta chains below was sequenced from the same sample in a study of cytomegalovirus exposure and HLA in healthy donors. The PCR used 60 Vbeta and 13 Jbeta primers. Assay: immunoSEQ multiplex PCR; the TCRdb copy retains only in-frame clones and omits some. This table holds 95,000 to 150,000 clones, 75% to 85% found once. The sample consisted of PBMCs. The receptors derive from a woman between 50 and 59 years old in good health and CMV-seropositive.

This clone was counted a single time. The rearrangement links TRBV6-1 to TRBJ1-2, with D tentatively TRBD1 (5 bases). This CDR3 spans 14 amino acids. Germline V gene lookup returns CDR1 MNHNS and CDR2 SASEGT. Between the trimmed V and J ends, which lost 4 bases and 4 bases, there was a span of 13 bases. CDR3 in amino acids: CASSVQTGSYGYTF. The CDR3 coding sequence is TGTGCCAGCAGTGTTCAAACAGGCTCCTATGGCTACACCTTC.

The V call is TRBV11-3, the J call TRBJ2-3, with 12 positions matching TRBD2. V shed 4 bases, J shed 1 base, and the junction held 6 bases outside the gene matches. Germline V gene data show CDR1 as SGHNT and CDR2 as YENEEA. The CDR3 is 17 residues long. CDR3 in amino acids: CASSSLLAGGGTDTQYF. CDR3 nucleotides: TGTGCCAGCAGCTCCTTACTAGCGGGGGGTGGCACAGATACGCAGTATTTT.

This clone was seen a handful of times. The chain is built from TRBV30 and TRBJ1-2; 9 bases are shared with TRBD1. Germline loops: CDR1 GTSNPN, CDR2 SVGIG (reference sequence). CDR3 length: 15 residues. Trimming cost V 6 bases and J 4 bases; bases outside gene matches: 12. CDR3 sequence (DNA): TGTGCCTGTGGGACAGGGAGTCTGGGGCTCTATGGCTACACCTTC. Its protein is CACGTGSLGLYGYTF.

V is TRBV5-6 and J is TRBJ1-1, with TRBD1 matching over 11 bases. Germline V gene lookup returns CDR1 SGHDT and CDR2 YYEEEE. The CDR3 covers 13 residues. J was trimmed by 5 bases and V by 3 bases; bases with no gene match: 0. The CDR3 DNA sequence: TGTGCCAGCAGCTGGGACAGGGGGACTGAAGCTTTCTTT. This sequence encodes CASSWDRGTEAFF.

V and J are TRBV13 and TRBJ2-1; D might be TRBD1 (6 bases). The CDR3 consists of 15 residues. V was cut by 6 bases and J by 5 bases, with 17 bases left in between. Germline loops: CDR1 PRHDT, CDR2 FYEKMQ (reference sequence). The DNA for the CDR3 is TGTGCCAGCAGTTTTGACAGGCCCGGGCACAATGAGCAGTTCTTC. Translating it yields CASSFDRPGHNEQFF.

The rearrangement links TRBV10-1 to TRBJ2-3; tentatively, D is TRBD2 (6 bases). CDR1 is WNHNN and CDR2 is SYGVQD in the germline V gene (reference sequence). The CDR3 has 15 amino acids. Trimming shortened V by 9 bases and J by 1 base, and 17 bases separated the two germline ends. CDR3 coding DNA: TGCGCCAGTAACAAAAGGCGGGGTGGCACAGATACGCAGTATTTT. It translates to CASNKRRGGTDTQYF.

The chain is built from TRBV6-1 and TRBJ1-5, with a weak D call TRBD1 (5 bases). Germline V gives CDR1 MNHNS, CDR2 SASEGT. V was trimmed by 6 bases and J by 4 bases, leaving 10 bases between them. The CDR3 has 13 amino acids. CDR3 amino acids: CASRWGRNQPQHF. The CDR3 DNA follows: TGTGCCAGCAGGTGGGGCAGGAATCAGCCCCAGCATTTT.

This rearrangement joins TRBV6-5 to TRBJ1-3; D gene unclear. Germline V gives CDR1 MNHEY, CDR2 SVGAGI. V dropped 6 bases and J dropped 0 bases, with 9 bases sitting between them. The CDR3 totals 14 residues. The CDR3 spells CASSVRDSGNTIYF. The CDR3 DNA is TGTGCCAGCAGCGTAAGAGACTCTGGAAACACCATATATTTT.

This clone was observed a handful of times. The chain recombines TRBV7-8 with TRBJ2-3, with 8 bases lining up with TRBD2. This CDR3 is 16 amino acids long. V shed 5 bases, J shed 3 bases, and the junction held 10 bases outside the gene matches. Germline CDR1 and CDR2: SGHVS and FQNEAQ. The CDR3 loop reads CASSPNAGGGTDTQYF. CDR3 DNA sequence: TGTGCCAGCAGCCCGAACGCGGGGGGAGGGACAGATACGCAGTATTTT.